The entry below gives a single T cell receptor beta chain sequence along with its context. This sample stems from a study of glioma-infiltrating T cells after dendritic cell vaccination. The time point: after dendritic cell vaccination, including at tumor progression/relapse. Some clones are missing from TCRdb's copy, which holds only in-frame ones; the method was immunoSEQ multiplex PCR. The sample holds about 50,000 clones, 89% seen once. CDR1 is LGHNA and CDR2 is YSLEER in the germline V gene. Trimming removed 8 bases from V and 4 bases from J; junction bases left unmatched: 11. The CDR3 extends over 15 amino acids.

The origin of this receptor is a human donor with glioblastoma. The chain recombines TRBV4-3 with TRBJ1-1; 9 bases line up with TRBD1. Material: blood, obtained after dendritic cell vaccination. The CDR3 is CASSRKGQGSTEAFF. The CDR3 DNA follows: TGCGCCAGCTCAAGAAAAGGACAGGGGTCCACTGAAGCTTTCTTT.